What follows are 27 T cell receptor beta chains derived from one specimen sequenced in a study of cytomegalovirus exposure and HLA in healthy donors. With 60 Vbeta and 13 Jbeta primers, the PCR was carried out. Sequenced by immunoSEQ multiplex PCR; TCRdb stores in-frame clones only, minus some. The sample holds 45,000 to 75,000 clones, 70% seen once. Material for sequencing was PBMCs. These receptors were collected from an older woman in good health and CMV-seropositive.

The chain is built from TRBV19 and TRBJ1-1, with TRBD1 as a possible D gene (5 bases). The length of the CDR3 is 16 residues. CDR1 is LNHDA, CDR2 SQIVND, per germline (reference sequence). V lost 4 bases and J 2 bases, leaving 17 bases between the germline ends. CDR3 DNA sequence: TGTGCCAGTAGTACCGAGTGGGGCGAGATTAACACTGAAGCTTTCTTT. Its translation: CASSTEWGEINTEAFF.

This clone was observed many times. This chain joins TRBV7-9 and TRBJ1-1; D is uncertain. The CDR3 contains 14 residues. The ends were cut back, 3 bases at V and 2 bases at J, with 10 bases in the middle. Germline values: CDR1 SEHNR, CDR2 FQNEAQ (reference sequence). Here the CDR3 reads CASSLQEYNTEAFF. CDR3 nucleotide sequence: TGTGCCAGCAGCTTGCAGGAATACAACACTGAAGCTTTCTTT.

The gene calls are TRBV25-1 and TRBJ2-7; TRBD2 might be the D (5 bases). V dropped 2 bases and J dropped 0 bases, with 8 bases sitting between them. Germline values: CDR1 MGHDK, CDR2 SYGVNS. The CDR3 spans 14 residues. CDR3 residues: CASSERESSYEQYF. Here the CDR3 DNA reads TGTGCCAGCAGTGAAAGGGAGAGCTCCTACGAGCAGTACTTC.

This sequence joins TRBV7-8 and TRBJ1-4; D not certain. CDR1 is SGHVS, CDR2 FQNEAQ, per germline. The CDR3 covers 15 residues. Trimming stripped 2 bases from V and 8 bases from J, with 15 bases between. The CDR3 bases are TGTGCCAGCAGCTTATTCGCCGGAGGAGGGGAAAAACTGTTTTTT. As protein: CASSLFAGGGEKLFF.

The genes are TRBV5-1 and TRBJ2-5, with 7 bases identical to TRBD1. This CDR3 has 14 residues. Germline CDR1 is SGHRS and CDR2 is YFSETQ. The V and J ends lost 3 bases and 5 bases, in that order; junction bases with no gene match: 7. The CDR3 DNA reads as TGCGCCAGCAGCTCTACGACAGGGCTGGAGACCCAGTACTTC. This translates into CASSSTTGLETQYF.

V and J are TRBV7-2 and TRBJ1-4, with TRBD1 matching 7 bases. V lost 1 base to trimming and J lost 5 bases; unmatched junction nucleotides: 7. CDR3 length: 16 residues. The V gene's germline CDR1 is SGHTA and CDR2 FQGNSA. The CDR3 protein is CASSLDLDRLNEKLFF. The CDR3 bases are TGTGCCAGCAGCTTAGACCTGGACAGGCTGAATGAAAAACTGTTTTTT.

This chain connects TRBV15 to TRBJ1-5; D call uncertain. Germline V gives CDR1 LNHNV, CDR2 YYDKDF (reference sequence). This CDR3 region has 13 residues. Trimming removed 6 bases from V and 2 bases from J, with 8 bases in between. CDR3 region: CATRVSGNQPQHF. The CDR3 DNA sequence: TGTGCCACCAGGGTGAGCGGCAATCAGCCCCAGCATTTT.

The chain joins TRBV29-1 to TRBJ1-1; no definite D call. Between the trimmed V and J ends, which lost 3 bases and 7 bases, there was a span of 15 bases. Germline loops: CDR1 SQVTM, CDR2 ANQGSEA. CDR3 size: 13 residues. The CDR3 loop reads CSVESSRGGEAFF. In nucleotides, the CDR3 is TGCAGCGTTGAGTCCAGCCGGGGTGGTGAAGCTTTCTTT.

This sequence joins TRBV4-3 and TRBJ1-2; D uncertain. Trimming cost V 0 bases and J 8 bases, with 19 bases left between them. CDR1 LGHNA and CDR2 YSLEER come from the germline V gene. The CDR3 has 16 residues. In DNA form, the CDR3 reads TGCGCCAGCAGCCAAGATCAAGGAAGGGCCCGAGGGGGCTACACCTTC. This sequence encodes CASSQDQGRARGGYTF.

This chain uses TRBV29-1 with TRBJ1-1; no definite D call. Germline V gene data show CDR1 as SQVTM and CDR2 as ANQGSEA. This CDR3 contains 12 residues. V was pared by 4 bases and J by 4 bases, with 10 bases between. The CDR3 protein is CSVARGSTEAFF. The CDR3 DNA reads TGCAGCGTTGCGCGGGGTTCCACTGAAGCTTTCTTT.

J is TRBJ1-2 and V is TRBV19; no clear D. Between the trimmed V and J ends, which lost 0 bases and 6 bases, there was a span of 8 bases. The CDR3 is 13 amino acids. Looked up from germline, CDR1 is LNHDA and CDR2 is SQIVND (reference sequence). Here the CDR3 reads CASSIELFNGYTF. CDR3 in DNA: TGTGCCAGTAGTATAGAACTCTTCAATGGCTACACCTTC.

The CDR3 loop is CASSPTGGNNYGYTF. In DNA, the CDR3 is TGTGCCAGCAGCCCGACAGGGGGCAATAACTATGGCTACACCTTC. The gene calls are TRBV7-2 and TRBJ1-2, with 10 bases that match TRBD1. CDR1 and CDR2 (germline): SGHTA, FQGNSA. This CDR3 comprises 15 residues. The V segment lost 5 bases and the J segment 1 base; nucleotides outside the gene matches: 4.

The V gene is TRBV19, the J gene TRBJ1-2, with D possibly matching TRBD1 (5 bases). CDR3 length equals 14 residues. Trimming took off 5 bases at V and 8 bases at J, with 18 bases between the two ends. Germline CDR1 reads LNHDA; CDR2 reads SQIVND (reference sequence). As DNA, the CDR3 is TGTGCCAGTAGTCCAGGGTCCTTAGGTATGGGCTACACCTTC. Translated, it gives CASSPGSLGMGYTF. Full variable domain (missing parts from reference TRBV19 and TRBJ1-2): DGGITQSPKYLFRKEGQNVTLSCEQNLNHDAMYWYRQDPGQGLRLIYYSQIVNDFQKGDIAEGYSVSREKKESFPLTVTSAQKNPTAFYLCASSPGSLGMGYTFGSGTRLTVV.

The chain employs TRBV11-2 and TRBJ1-6, with D unclear. In germline, CDR1 is SGHAT, CDR2 FQNNGV. V shed 5 bases and J shed 7 bases, with 9 bases lying between them. The CDR3 has 13 residues. This chain's CDR3 is CASSPGPNSPLHF. CDR3 sequence (DNA): TGTGCCAGCAGCCCTGGGCCCAATTCACCCCTCCACTTT.

This clone was observed a single time. The V and J genes are TRBV5-4 and TRBJ2-3, with D possibly TRBD2 on 6 matching bases. The ends were cut back, 4 bases at V and 6 bases at J, with 18 bases in the middle. This CDR3 region has 15 residues. Germline values: CDR1 SGHNT, CDR2 YYREEE (reference sequence). CDR3 nucleotide sequence: TGTGCCAGCAGCCCCGGCGGCGGGGTGGAGGATACGCAGTATTTT. Translated: CASSPGGGVEDTQYF.

V is TRBV7-2 and J is TRBJ1-2, with 7 positions matching TRBD1. The CDR3 has 15 residues. Germline CDR1 and CDR2: SGHTA and FQGNSA. With 1 base clipped from V and 8 bases from J, the junction kept 10 bases outside the gene matches. DNA of the CDR3: TGTGCCAGCAGCTTAGAACAGGGGCGTGTAGGAGGCTACACCTTC. Translated, it gives CASSLEQGRVGGYTF.

The V gene is TRBV29-1, the J gene TRBJ1-1, with D perhaps matching TRBD1 (5 bases). Germline values: CDR1 SQVTM, CDR2 ANQGSEA. The CDR3 totals 11 residues. The ends were cut back, 3 bases at V and 8 bases at J, with 10 bases in the middle. The CDR3 sequence: CSVETGLEAFF. The CDR3, as DNA: TGCAGCGTTGAGACGGGACTGGAAGCTTTCTTT.

V and J are TRBV29-1 and TRBJ1-1, with 10 bases that match TRBD1. V trimming: 7 bases; J trimming: 4 bases; junction bases outside the gene matches: 6. This CDR3 has 13 amino acids. Germline V CDR1 and CDR2: SQVTM, ANQGSEA. CDR3: CSAGQGEVTEAFF. The DNA of the CDR3 is TGCAGCGCCGGACAGGGGGAGGTCACTGAAGCTTTCTTT.

This chain uses TRBV19 with TRBJ1-1; tentative D call: TRBD1 (5 bases). The ends were cut back, 5 bases at V and 0 bases at J, with 10 bases in the middle. Per germline, CDR1 LNHDA and CDR2 SQIVND (reference sequence). This CDR3 comprises 14 residues. CDR3 nucleotides: TGTGCCAGTAGTGTGGGGGGTATGAACACTGAAGCTTTCTTT. This translates into CASSVGGMNTEAFF.

This chain uses TRBV7-6 with TRBJ2-1; D remains ambiguous. The CDR3 runs 14 residues. The germline V and J ends were trimmed by 4 bases and 7 bases, with 14 bases remaining between them. CDR1 SGHVS and CDR2 FNYEAQ come from the germline V gene. This CDR3 reads CASSSPSTGNEQFF. In DNA form, the CDR3 reads TGTGCCAGCAGCTCCCCGTCCACCGGGAATGAGCAGTTCTTC.

This clone showed up just once. The chain joins TRBV7-2 to TRBJ2-5; D is undetermined. CDR1 is SGHTA, CDR2 FQGNSA, per germline. Trimming pared 3 bases from V and 5 bases from J, leaving 25 bases between. There are 18 residues in the CDR3. The DNA for the CDR3 is TGTGCCAGCAGCTTTTCGGTGCCACGAAATTATATCCTTGAGACCCAGTACTTC. Translating gives CASSFSVPRNYILETQYF.

V is TRBV4-3 and J is TRBJ2-3; TRBD2 agrees at 11 bases. Germline V gene lookup returns CDR1 LGHNA and CDR2 YSLEER. CDR3 length: 16 residues. V trimming: 0 bases; J trimming: 5 bases; junction bases outside the gene matches: 4. In DNA, the CDR3 is TGCGCCAGCAGCCAAGAATCAACTAGCGGGGGAGATACGCAGTATTTT. The encoded protein is CASSQESTSGGDTQYF.

The genes are TRBV18 and TRBJ2-5; D might be TRBD1 (5 bases). The end of the DNA is better explained by TRBJ2-7, so the J call may be wrong. CDR1 is KGHSH, CDR2 LQKENI, per germline. The CDR3 loop spans 17 amino acids. The CDR3 bases are TGTGCCAGCTCACCACCGCGTATCAGGGAAAGGGCCTACGAGCAGTACTTC. The encoded protein is CASSPPRIRERAYEQYF.

The chain uses TRBV29-1 and TRBJ2-7; 10 bases map to TRBD1. Germline-derived CDR1 and CDR2 are SQVTM and ANQGSEA. The CDR3 has 14 amino acids. Losses at the gene ends were 6 bases for V and 7 bases for J; bases not matched to a gene: 12. The CDR3 spells CSVTYRTGGGEQYF. Here the CDR3 DNA reads TGCAGCGTCACATACCGGACAGGGGGTGGTGAGCAGTACTTC.

The CDR3 here is CASSFYRDETQYF. CDR3 DNA: TGTGCCAGCAGTTTCTACAGGGACGAGACCCAGTACTTC. The V gene is TRBV28, the J gene TRBJ2-5, with a tentative D call TRBD1 (6 bases). V lost 3 bases to trimming and J lost 5 bases, with 10 bases between them. This CDR3 has 13 residues. Looked up from germline, CDR1 is MDHEN and CDR2 is SYDVKM.

The V call is TRBV19, the J call TRBJ1-2; 9 nucleotides agree with TRBD1. Germline V lookup: CDR1 LNHDA, CDR2 SQIVND (reference sequence). J lost 7 bases, V lost 9 bases, and 6 bases had no gene match. This CDR3 region has 12 residues. The DNA of the CDR3 is TGTGCCAGCCGGGACAGGGTTTTTGGCTACACCTTC. Protein sequence: CASRDRVFGYTF. The full variable domain, its missing parts supplied by reference TRBV19 and TRBJ1-2, is DGGITQSPKYLFRKEGQNVTLSCEQNLNHDAMYWYRQDPGQGLRLIYYSQIVNDFQKGDIAEGYSVSREKKESFPLTVTSAQKNPTAFYLCASRDRVFGYTFGSGTRLTVV.

The rearrangement uses TRBV11-3 and TRBJ2-7, with D possibly being TRBD1 (6 bases). CDR1 is SGHNT, CDR2 YENEEA, per germline. The CDR3 spans 14 residues. V shed 1 base and J shed 0 bases, with 7 bases lying between them. CDR3 sequence reads: CASSLGGGSYEQYF. CDR3 nucleotide sequence: TGTGCCAGCAGCTTAGGAGGGGGCTCCTACGAGCAGTACTTC.